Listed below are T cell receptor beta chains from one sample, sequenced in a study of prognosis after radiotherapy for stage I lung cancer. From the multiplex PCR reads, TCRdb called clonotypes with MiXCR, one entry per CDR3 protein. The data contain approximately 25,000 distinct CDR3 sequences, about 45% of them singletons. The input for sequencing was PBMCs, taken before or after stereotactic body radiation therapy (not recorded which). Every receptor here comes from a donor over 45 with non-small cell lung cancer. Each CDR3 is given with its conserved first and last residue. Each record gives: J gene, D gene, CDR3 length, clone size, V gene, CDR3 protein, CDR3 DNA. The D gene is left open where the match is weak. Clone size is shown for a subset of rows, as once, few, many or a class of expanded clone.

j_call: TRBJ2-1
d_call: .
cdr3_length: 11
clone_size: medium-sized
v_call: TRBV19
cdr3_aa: CASSMAAEQFF
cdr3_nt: TGTGCCAGTAGTATGGCCGCTGAGCAGTTCTTC

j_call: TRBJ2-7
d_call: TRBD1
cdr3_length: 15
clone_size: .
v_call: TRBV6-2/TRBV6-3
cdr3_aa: CASSTGTGGLYEKYF
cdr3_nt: TGTGCCAGCAGTACAGGGACAGGGGGTCTCTACGAGAAGTACTTC

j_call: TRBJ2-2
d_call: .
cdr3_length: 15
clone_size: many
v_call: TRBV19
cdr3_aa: CASGRDTRNTGELFF
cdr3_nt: TGTGCCAGTGGCCGGGACACGAGGAACACCGGGGAGCTGTTTTTT

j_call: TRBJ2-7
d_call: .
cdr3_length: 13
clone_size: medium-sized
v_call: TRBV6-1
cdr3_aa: CASSKIQASEQYF
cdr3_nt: TGTGCCAGCAGTAAGATACAGGCCAGCGAGCAGTACTTC

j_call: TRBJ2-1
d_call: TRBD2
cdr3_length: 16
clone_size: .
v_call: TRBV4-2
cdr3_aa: CASSLETSGGANEQFF
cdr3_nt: TGTGCCAGCAGCCTGGAGACTAGCGGGGGGGCCAATGAGCAGTTCTTC

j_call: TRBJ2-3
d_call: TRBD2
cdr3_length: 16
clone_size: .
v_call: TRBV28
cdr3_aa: CASSSISGVGADTQYF
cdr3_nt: TGTGCCAGCAGTTCGATTAGCGGGGTTGGAGCAGATACGCAGTATTTT

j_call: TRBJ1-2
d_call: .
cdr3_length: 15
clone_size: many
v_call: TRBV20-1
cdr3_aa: CSARDETSGRGGYTF
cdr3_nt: TGCAGTGCTAGAGATGAGACGTCTGGCAGGGGTGGCTACACCTTC

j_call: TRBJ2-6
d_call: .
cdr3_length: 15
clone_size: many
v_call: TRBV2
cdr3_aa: CASSQTSNGANVLTF
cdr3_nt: TGTGCCAGCAGCCAGACTAGTAATGGGGCCAACGTCCTGACTTTC

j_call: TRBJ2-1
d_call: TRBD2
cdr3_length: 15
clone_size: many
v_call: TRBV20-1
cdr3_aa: CSARDGTRSYNEQFF
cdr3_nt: TGCAGTGCTAGAGATGGGACTAGATCCTACAATGAGCAGTTCTTC

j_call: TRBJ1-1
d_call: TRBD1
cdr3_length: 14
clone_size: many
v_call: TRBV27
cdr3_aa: CASSVTGQYTEAFF
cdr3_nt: TGTGCCAGCAGTGTTACGGGACAGTACACTGAAGCTTTCTTT

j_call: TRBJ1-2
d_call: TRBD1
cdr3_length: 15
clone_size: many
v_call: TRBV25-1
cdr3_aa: CASSPAGQGMGGYTF
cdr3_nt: TGTGCCAGCAGTCCCGCGGGACAGGGAATGGGTGGCTACACCTTC

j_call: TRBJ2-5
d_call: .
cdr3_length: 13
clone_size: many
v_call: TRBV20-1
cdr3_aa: CSAGGHPEETQYF
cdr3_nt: TGCAGTGCTGGGGGACACCCAGAGGAGACCCAGTACTTC

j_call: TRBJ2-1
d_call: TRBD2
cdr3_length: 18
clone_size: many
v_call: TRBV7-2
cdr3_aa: CASSSRFALLAGNNEQFF
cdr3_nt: TGTGCCAGCAGCTCCCGATTCGCACTCCTAGCGGGTAACAATGAGCAGTTCTTC

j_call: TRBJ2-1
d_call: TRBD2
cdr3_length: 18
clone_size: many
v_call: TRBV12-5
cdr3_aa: CASGLGQTTSVSDNEQFF
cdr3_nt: TGTGCTAGTGGTTTGGGCCAAACGACTAGCGTCTCGGACAATGAGCAGTTCTTC

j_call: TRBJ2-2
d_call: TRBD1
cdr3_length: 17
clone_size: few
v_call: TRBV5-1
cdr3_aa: CASSSSPGQGSSGELFF
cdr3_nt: TGCGCCAGCAGTTCGAGTCCGGGACAGGGGTCGTCCGGGGAGCTGTTTTTT

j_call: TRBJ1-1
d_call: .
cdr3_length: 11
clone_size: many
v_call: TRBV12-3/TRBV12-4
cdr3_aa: CASSRDTEAFF
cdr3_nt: TGTGCCAGCAGCCGGGACACTGAAGCTTTCTTT

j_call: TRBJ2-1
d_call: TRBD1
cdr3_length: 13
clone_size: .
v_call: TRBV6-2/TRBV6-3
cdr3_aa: CASSGQSRDEQFF
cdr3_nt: TGTGCCAGCTCGGGACAGTCAAGGGATGAGCAGTTTTTC

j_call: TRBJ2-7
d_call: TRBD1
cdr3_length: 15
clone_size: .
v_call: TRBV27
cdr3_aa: CASRRPGQGSYDQYF
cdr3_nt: TGTGCCAGCAGACGACCGGGACAGGGTTCCTACGATCAGTACTTC

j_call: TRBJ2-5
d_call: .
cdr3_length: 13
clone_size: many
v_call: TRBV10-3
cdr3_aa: CAIGGTAQETQYF
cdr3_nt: TGTGCCATCGGGGGGACAGCCCAAGAGACCCAGTACTTC

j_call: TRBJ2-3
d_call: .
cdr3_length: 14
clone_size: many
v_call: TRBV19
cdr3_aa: CASSSSLSTDTQYF
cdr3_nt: TGTGCCAGTAGTTCCTCTTTAAGCACAGATACGCAGTATTTT

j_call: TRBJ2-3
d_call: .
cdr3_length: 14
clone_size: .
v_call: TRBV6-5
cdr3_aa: CASSYSGLTDTQYF
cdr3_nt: TGTGCCAGCAGTTACTCGGGGCTCACAGATACGCAGTATTTT

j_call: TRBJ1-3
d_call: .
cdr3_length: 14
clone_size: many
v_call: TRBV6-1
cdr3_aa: CASSMTLSGNTIYF
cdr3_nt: TGTGCCAGCAGTATGACTCTCTCTGGAAACACCATATATTTT

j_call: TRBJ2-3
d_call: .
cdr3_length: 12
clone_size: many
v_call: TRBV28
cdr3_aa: CASKESTDTQYF
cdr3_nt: TGTGCCAGCAAGGAGTCCACAGATACGCAGTATTTT

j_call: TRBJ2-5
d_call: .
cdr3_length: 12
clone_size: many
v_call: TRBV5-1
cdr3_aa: CASRRQQETQYF
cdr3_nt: TGCGCCAGCAGAAGACAGCAAGAGACCCAGTACTTC

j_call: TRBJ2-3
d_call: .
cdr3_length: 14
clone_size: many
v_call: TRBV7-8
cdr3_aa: CASSLVARTDTQYF
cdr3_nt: TGTGCCAGCAGCTTAGTTGCCCGCACAGATACGCAGTATTTT

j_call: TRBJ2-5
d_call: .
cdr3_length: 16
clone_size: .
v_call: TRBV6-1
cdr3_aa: CAREAPRGGFQETQYF
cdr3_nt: TGTGCCAGGGAAGCCCCAAGAGGGGGTTTCCAAGAGACCCAGTACTTC

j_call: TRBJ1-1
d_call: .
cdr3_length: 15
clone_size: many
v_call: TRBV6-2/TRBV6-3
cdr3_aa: CASPTLAGLNTEAFF
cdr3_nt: TGTGCCAGCCCTACTTTGGCAGGGCTGAACACTGAAGCTTTCTTT

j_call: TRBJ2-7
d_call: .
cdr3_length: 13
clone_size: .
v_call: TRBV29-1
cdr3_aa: CSVRRGGSYEQYF
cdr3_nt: TGCAGCGTTAGGAGGGGGGGAAGCTACGAGCAGTACTTC

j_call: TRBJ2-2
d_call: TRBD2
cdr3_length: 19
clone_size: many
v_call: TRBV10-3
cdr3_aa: CAIKRGLAGGSADTGELFF
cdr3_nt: TGTGCCATCAAGCGGGGACTAGCGGGGGGGTCTGCGGACACCGGGGAGCTGTTTTTT

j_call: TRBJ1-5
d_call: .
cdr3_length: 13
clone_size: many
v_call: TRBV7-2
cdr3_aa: CASRYYSNQPQHF
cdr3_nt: TGTGCCAGCAGGTATTATAGCAATCAGCCCCAGCATTTT

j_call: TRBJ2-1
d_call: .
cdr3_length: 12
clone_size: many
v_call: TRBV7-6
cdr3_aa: CASSSINNEQFF
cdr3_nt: TGTGCCAGCAGCTCAATCAACAATGAGCAGTTCTTC

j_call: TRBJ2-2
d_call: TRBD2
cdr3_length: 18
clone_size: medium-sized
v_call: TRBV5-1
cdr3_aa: CASSLMTSGSGSTGELFF
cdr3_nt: TGCGCCAGCAGCTTGATGACTAGCGGGAGTGGGAGCACCGGGGAGCTGTTTTTT

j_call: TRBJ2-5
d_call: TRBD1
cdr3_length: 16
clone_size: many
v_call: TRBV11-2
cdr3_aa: CASSLDGTGGLETQYF
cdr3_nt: TGTGCCAGCAGCTTAGATGGGACAGGGGGGCTGGAGACCCAGTACTTC

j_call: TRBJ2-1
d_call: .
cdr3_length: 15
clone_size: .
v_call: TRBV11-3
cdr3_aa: CASSFGGGDYNEQFF
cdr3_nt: TGTGCCAGCAGCTTTGGTGGCGGAGACTACAATGAGCAGTTCTTC

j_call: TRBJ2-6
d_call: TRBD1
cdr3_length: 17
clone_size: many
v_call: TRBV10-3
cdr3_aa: CAISVGQGASGANVLTF
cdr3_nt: TGTGCCATCAGTGTGGGACAGGGGGCCTCTGGGGCCAACGTCCTGACTTTC

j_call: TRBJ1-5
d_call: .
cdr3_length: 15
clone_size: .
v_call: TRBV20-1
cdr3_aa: CSARDSSGRDQPQHF
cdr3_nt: TGCAGTGCTAGAGATTCGTCAGGGCGCGATCAGCCCCAGCATTTT

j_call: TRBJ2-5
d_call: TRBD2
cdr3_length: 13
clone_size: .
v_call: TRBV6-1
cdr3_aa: CASIETSEETQYF
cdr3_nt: TGTGCCAGCATAGAGACTAGCGAGGAGACCCAGTACTTC

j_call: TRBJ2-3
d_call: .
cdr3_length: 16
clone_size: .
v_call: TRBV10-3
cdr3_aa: CAISESWGKTTDTQYF
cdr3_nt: TGTGCCATCAGTGAGTCTTGGGGCAAGACGACAGATACGCAGTATTTT

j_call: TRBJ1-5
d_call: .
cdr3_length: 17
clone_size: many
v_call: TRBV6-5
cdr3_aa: CASSYSSHPDSNQPQHF
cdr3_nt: TGTGCCAGCAGTTACTCGAGTCATCCGGATAGCAATCAGCCCCAGCATTTT

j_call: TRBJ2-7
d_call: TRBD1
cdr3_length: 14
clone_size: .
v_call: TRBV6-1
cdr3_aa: CASKAGGAAYEQYF
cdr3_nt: TGTGCCAGTAAAGCAGGGGGCGCCGCCTACGAGCAGTACTTC

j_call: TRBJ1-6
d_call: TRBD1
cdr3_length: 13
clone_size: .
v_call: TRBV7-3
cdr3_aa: CASSWTGDGPLHF
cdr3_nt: TGTGCCAGCAGCTGGACAGGGGACGGACCTCTCCACTTT

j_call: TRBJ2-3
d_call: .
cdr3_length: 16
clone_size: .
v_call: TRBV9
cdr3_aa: CASSVEAAVRSDTQYF
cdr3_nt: TGTGCCAGCAGCGTAGAAGCGGCAGTGCGTTCAGATACGCAGTATTTT

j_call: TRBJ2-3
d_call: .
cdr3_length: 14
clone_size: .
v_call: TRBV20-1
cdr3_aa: CSVRDGGITDTQYF
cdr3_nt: TGCAGTGTTAGGGACGGGGGAATCACAGATACGCAGTATTTT

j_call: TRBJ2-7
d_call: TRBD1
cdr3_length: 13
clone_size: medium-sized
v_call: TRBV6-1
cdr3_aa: CASSHRGSYEQYF
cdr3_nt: TGTGCCAGCAGCCACAGGGGATCCTACGAGCAGTACTTC

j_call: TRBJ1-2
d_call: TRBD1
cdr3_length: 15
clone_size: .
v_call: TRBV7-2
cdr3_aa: CASSSWTGGPYVYTF
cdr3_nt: TGTGCCAGCAGCTCTTGGACAGGGGGTCCCTATGTCTACACCTTC

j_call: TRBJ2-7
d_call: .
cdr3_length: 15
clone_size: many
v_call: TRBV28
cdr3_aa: CASSRPGHRVYEQYF
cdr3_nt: TGTGCCAGCAGTCGGCCGGGACACCGAGTCTACGAGCAGTACTTC

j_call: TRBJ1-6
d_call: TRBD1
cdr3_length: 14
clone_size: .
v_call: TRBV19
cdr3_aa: CASSLQGLNSPLHF
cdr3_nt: TGTGCCAGCAGTTTACAGGGGCTGAATTCACCCCTCCACTTT

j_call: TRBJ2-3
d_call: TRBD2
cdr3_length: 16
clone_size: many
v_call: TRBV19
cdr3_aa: CASRTMIAGGVDTQYF
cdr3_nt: TGTGCCAGTAGAACAATGATAGCGGGGGGTGTAGATACGCAGTATTTT

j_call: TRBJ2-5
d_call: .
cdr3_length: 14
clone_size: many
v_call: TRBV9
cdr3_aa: CASSAGLHQETQYF
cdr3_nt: TGTGCCAGCAGCGCCGGACTGCACCAAGAGACCCAGTACTTC

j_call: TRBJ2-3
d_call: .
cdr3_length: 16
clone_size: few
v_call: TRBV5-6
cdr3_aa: CASSSPRVQAADTQYF
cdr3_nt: TGTGCCAGCAGCTCCCCCAGGGTACAGGCCGCAGATACGCAGTATTTT

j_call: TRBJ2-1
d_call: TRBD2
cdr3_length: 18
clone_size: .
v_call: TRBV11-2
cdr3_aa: CASSFNGLAGDTYNEQFF
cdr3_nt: TGTGCCAGCAGCTTCAATGGACTAGCGGGAGATACCTACAATGAGCAGTTCTTC